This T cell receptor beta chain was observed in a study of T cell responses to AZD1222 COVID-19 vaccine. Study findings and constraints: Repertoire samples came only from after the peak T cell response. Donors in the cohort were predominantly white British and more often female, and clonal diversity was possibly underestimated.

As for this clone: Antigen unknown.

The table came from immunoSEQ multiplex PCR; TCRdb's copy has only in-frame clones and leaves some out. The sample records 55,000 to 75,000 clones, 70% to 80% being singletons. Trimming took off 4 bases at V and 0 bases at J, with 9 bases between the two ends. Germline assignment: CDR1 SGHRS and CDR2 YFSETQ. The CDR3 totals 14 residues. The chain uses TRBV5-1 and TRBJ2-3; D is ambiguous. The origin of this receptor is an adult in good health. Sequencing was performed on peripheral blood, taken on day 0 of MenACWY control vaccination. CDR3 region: CASSPLRSTDTQYF. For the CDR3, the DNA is TGCGCCAGCAGCCCCCTCAGGAGCACAGATACGCAGTATTTT.